The following is a T cell receptor beta chain sequence with its context. All participating donors were Caucasian adults from Nashville, Tennessee. The sequencing of unsorted PBMC DNA took place on ten immunoSEQ deep assay plates. Clones were read by immunoSEQ multiplex PCR, and TCRdb kept only the in-frame ones, dropping some. The data contain 450,000 to 500,000 clones, 60% to 80% of them seen just once; the ten biggest clones take up 9.5% to 15%. The CDR3 has 15 residues. Trimming took 6 bases from V and 3 from J, leaving 18 bases between them. Germline V lookup: CDR1 ENHRY, CDR2 SYGVKD. These data originate in a study of shared clonotypes between healthy human individuals. Looking at the study overall: The people who gave samples were a couple of women and a few men aged 18 to 49.

Source material: PBMCs. J is TRBJ2-7 and V is TRBV10-3; a weak D match, TRBD2 (6 bases). This TCR was sampled from a woman between 40 and 55 years old in good health. Some clones in this sample may be carry-over from other donors' samples. CDR3 DNA sequence: TGTGCCATCAGCCCCCTCGGGGGAAGCGACTACGAGCAGTACTTC. It codes for CAISPLGGSDYEQYF.